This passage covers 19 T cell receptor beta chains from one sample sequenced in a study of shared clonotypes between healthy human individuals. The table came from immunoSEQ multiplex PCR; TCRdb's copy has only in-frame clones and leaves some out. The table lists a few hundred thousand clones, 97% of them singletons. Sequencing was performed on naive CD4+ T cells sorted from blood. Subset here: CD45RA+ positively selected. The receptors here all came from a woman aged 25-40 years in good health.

DNA for the CDR3: TGTGCCAGCAGTTCGACGTACACTGAAGCTTTCTTT. This encodes CASSSTYTEAFF. The chain is built from TRBV28 and TRBJ1-1; D is ambiguous. Between the trimmed V and J ends, which lost 4 bases and 3 bases, there was a span of 6 bases. CDR1 MDHEN and CDR2 SYDVKM come from the germline V gene. The CDR3 runs to 12 residues.

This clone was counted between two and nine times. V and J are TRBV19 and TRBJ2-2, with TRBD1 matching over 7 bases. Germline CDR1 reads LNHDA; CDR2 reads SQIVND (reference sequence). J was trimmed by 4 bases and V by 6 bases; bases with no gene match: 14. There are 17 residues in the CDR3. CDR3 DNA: TGTGCCAGTAGCCCCCCGGGACAGATATTCCGCACCGGGGAGCTGTTTTTT. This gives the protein CASSPPGQIFRTGELFF.

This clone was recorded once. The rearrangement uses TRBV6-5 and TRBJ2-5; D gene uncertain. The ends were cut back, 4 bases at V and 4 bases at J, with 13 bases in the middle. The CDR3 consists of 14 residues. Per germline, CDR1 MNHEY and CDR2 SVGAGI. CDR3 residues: CASSSPAPRETQYF. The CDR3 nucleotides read TGTGCCAGCAGTTCTCCCGCCCCTCGAGAGACCCAGTACTTC.

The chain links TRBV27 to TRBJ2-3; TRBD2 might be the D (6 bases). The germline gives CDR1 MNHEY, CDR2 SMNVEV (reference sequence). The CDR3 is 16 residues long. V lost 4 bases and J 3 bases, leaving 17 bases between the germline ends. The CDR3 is CASSYRYNAGTDTQYF. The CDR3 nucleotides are TGTGCCAGCAGTTACCGGTATAACGCGGGGACAGATACGCAGTATTTT.

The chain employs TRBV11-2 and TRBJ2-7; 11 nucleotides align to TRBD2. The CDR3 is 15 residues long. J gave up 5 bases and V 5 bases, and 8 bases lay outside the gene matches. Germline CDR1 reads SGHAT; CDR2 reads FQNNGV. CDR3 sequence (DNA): TGTGCCAGCAGCCCCTTACTAGCGGGAGCCCACGAGCAGTACTTC. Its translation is CASSPLLAGAHEQYF.

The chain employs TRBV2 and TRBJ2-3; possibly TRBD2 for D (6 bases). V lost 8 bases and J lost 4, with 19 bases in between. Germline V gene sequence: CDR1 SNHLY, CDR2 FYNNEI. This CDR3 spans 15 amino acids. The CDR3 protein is CASQVIGASADTQYF. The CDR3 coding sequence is TGTGCCAGCCAAGTGATAGGGGCTAGCGCAGATACGCAGTATTTT.

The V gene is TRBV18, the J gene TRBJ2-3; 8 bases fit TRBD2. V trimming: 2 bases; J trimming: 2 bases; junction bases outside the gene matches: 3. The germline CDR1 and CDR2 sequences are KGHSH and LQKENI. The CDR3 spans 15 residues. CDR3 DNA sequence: TGTGCCAGCTCACCATTAGCGGGGTCCACAGATACGCAGTATTTT. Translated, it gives CASSPLAGSTDTQYF.

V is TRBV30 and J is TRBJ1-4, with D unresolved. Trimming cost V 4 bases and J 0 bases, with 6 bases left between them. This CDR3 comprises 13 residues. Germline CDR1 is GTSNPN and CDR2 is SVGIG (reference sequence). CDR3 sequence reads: CAWTGATNEKLFF. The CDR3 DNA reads TGTGCCTGGACCGGCGCAACTAATGAAAAACTGTTTTTT.

The CDR3 spells CASSRTAGYTGNTIYF. In DNA, the CDR3 is TGTGCCAGTAGTAGAACGGCCGGGTACACTGGAAACACCATATATTTT. The genes are TRBV19 and TRBJ1-3; D uncertain. The CDR3 is 16 amino acids. Trimming took off 4 bases at V and 2 bases at J, with 15 bases between the two ends. Germline V lookup: CDR1 LNHDA, CDR2 SQIVND (reference sequence).

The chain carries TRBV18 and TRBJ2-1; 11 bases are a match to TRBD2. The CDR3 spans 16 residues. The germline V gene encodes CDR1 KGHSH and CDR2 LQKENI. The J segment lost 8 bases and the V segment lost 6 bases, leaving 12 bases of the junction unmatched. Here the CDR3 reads CASSSTGTSGGYEQFF. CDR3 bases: TGTGCCAGCTCGTCGACCGGGACTAGCGGAGGGTATGAGCAGTTCTTC.

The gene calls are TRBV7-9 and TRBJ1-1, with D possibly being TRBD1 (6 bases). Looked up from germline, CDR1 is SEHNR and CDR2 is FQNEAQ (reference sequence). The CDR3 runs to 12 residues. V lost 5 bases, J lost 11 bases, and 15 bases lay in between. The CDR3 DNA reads TGTGCCAGCAGCGGCGGGGGGCTTGGTGCTTTCTTT. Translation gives CASSGGGLGAFF.

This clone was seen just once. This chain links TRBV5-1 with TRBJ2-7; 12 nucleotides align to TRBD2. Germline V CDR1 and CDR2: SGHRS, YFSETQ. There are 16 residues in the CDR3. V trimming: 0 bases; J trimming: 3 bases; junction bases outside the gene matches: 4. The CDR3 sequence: CASSLETSGRGYEQYF. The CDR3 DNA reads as TGCGCCAGCAGCTTGGAGACTAGCGGGAGAGGCTACGAGCAGTACTTC.

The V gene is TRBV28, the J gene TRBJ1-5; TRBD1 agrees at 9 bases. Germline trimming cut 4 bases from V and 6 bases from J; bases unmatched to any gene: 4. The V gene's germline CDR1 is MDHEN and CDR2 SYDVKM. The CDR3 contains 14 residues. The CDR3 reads CASSSGTGSQPQHF. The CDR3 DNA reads TGTGCCAGCAGTTCCGGGACAGGGTCTCAGCCCCAGCATTTT.

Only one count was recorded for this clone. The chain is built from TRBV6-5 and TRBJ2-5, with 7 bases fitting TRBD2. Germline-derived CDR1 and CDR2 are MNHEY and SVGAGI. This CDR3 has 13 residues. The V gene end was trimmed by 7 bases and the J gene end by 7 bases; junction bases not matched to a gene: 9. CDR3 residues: CASTPSGWATQYF. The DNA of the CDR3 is TGTGCCAGCACCCCTAGCGGATGGGCGACCCAGTACTTC.

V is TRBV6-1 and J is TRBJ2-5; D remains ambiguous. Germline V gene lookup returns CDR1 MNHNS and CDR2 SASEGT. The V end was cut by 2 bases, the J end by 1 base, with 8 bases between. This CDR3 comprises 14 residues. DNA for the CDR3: TGTGCCAGCAGTGAATCAGTAGCCCAAGAGACCCAGTACTTC. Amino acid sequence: CASSESVAQETQYF.

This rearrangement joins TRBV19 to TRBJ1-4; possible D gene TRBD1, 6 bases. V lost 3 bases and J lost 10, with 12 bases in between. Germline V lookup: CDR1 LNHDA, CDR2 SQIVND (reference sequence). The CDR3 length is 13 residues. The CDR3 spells CASSITGSGKLFF. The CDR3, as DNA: TGTGCCAGTAGTATTACAGGGTCGGGAAAACTGTTTTTT. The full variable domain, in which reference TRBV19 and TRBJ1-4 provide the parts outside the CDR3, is DGGITQSPKYLFRKEGQNVTLSCEQNLNHDAMYWYRQDPGQGLRLIYYSQIVNDFQKGDIAEGYSVSREKKESFPLTVTSAQKNPTAFYLCASSITGSGKLFFGSGTQLSVL.

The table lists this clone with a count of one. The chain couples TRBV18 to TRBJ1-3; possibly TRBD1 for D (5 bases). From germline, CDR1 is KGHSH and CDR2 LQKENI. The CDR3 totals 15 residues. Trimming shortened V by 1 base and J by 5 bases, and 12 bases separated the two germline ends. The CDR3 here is CASSPRSGARNTIYF. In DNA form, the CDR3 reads TGTGCCAGCTCACCACGAAGCGGGGCCAGAAACACCATATATTTT.

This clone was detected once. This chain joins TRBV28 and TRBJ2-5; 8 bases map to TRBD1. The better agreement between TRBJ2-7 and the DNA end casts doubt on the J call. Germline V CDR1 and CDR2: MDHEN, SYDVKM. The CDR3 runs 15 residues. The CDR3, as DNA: TGTGCCAGCAGCTCCGCGGGACAGGTTCCCTACGAGCAGTACTTC. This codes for CASSSAGQVPYEQYF.

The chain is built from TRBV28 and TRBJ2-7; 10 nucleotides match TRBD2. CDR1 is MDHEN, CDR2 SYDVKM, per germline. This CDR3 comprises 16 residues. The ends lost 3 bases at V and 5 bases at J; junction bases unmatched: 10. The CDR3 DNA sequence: TGTGCCAGCAGTTTGGCGCCTAGCGGGAGTCACGACGAGCAGTACTTC. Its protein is CASSLAPSGSHDEQYF.